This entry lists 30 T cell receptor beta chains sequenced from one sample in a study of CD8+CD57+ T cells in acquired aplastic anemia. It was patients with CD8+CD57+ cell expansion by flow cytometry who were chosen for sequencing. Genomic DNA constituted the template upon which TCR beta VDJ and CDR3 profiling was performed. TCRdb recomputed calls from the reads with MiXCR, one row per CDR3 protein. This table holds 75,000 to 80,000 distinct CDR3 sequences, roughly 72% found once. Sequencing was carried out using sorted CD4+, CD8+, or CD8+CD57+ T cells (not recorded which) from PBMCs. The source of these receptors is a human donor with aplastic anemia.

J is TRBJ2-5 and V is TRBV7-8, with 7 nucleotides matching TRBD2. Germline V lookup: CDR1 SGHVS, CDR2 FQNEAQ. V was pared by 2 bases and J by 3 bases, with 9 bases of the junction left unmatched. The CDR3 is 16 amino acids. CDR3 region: CASSLTPGLAEETQYF. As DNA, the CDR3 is TGTGCCAGCAGCTTAACCCCCGGGCTAGCGGAAGAGACCCAGTACTTC.

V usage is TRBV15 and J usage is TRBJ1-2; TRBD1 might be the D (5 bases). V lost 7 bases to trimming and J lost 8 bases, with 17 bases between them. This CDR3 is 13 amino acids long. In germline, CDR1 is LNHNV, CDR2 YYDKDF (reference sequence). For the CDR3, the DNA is TGTGCCACCAAGGGGTACCGGGGTAGAGGCTACACCTTC. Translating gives CATKGYRGRGYTF.

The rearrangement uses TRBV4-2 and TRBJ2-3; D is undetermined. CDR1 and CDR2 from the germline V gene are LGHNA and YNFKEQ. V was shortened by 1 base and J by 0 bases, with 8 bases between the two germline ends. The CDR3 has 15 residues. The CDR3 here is CASSQAESSTDTQYF. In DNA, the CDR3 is TGTGCCAGCAGCCAAGCCGAGTCTAGCACAGATACGCAGTATTTT.

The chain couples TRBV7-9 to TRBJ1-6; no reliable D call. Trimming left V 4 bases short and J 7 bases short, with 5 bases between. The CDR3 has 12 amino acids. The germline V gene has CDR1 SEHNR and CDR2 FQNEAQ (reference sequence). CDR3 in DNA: TGTGCCAGCAGCTCCGGAAATTCACCCCTCCACTTT. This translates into CASSSGNSPLHF.

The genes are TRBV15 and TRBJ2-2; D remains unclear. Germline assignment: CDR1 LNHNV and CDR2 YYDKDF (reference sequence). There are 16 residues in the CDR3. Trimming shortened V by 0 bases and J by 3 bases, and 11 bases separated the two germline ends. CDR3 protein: CATSRDGPPDTGELFF. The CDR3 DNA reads TGTGCCACCAGCAGAGATGGTCCCCCGGACACCGGGGAGCTGTTTTTT.

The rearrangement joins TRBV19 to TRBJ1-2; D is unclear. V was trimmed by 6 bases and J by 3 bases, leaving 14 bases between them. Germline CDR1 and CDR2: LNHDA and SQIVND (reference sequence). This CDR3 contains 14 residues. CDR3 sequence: CASSYTQEDYGYTF. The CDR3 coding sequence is TGTGCCAGTAGCTACACTCAGGAGGACTATGGCTACACCTTC.

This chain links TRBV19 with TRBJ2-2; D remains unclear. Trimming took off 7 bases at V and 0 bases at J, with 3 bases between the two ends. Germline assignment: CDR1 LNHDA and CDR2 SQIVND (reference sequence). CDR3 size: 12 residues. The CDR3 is CASIPNTGELFF. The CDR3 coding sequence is TGTGCCAGTATCCCGAACACCGGGGAGCTGTTTTTT.

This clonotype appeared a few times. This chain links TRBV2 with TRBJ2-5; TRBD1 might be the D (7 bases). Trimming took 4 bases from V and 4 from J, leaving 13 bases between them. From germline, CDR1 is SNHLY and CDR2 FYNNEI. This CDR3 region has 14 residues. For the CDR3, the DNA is TGTGCCAGCAGTGTGCAGGGGGGAGGAGAGACCCAGTACTTC. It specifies CASSVQGGGETQYF.

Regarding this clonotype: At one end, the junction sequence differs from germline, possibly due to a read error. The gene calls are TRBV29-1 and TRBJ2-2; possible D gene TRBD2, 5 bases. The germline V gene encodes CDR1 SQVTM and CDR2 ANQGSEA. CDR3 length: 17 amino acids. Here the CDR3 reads CGVVPASDISNTGELFF. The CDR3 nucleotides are TGCGGCGTTGTCCCTGCAAGCGACATTTCGAACACCGGGGAGCTGTTTTTC.

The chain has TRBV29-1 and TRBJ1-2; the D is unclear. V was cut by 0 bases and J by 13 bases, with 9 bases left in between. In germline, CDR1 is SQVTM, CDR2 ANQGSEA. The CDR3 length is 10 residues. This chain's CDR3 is CSVEEGSRTF. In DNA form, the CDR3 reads TGCAGCGTTGAAGAAGGGTCACGCACCTTC.

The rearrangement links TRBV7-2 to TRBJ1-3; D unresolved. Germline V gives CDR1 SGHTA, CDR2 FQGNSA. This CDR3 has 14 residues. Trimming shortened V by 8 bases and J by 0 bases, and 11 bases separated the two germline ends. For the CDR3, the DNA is TGTGCCAGCCTCTCTTGGGACTCTGGAAACACCATATATTTT. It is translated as CASLSWDSGNTIYF.

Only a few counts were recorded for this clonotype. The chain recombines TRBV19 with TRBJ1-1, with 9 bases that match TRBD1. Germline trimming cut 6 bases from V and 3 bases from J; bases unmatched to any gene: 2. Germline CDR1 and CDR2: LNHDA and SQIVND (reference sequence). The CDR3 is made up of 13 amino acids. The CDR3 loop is CASSRDRDTEAFF. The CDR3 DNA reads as TGTGCCAGTAGCCGGGACAGGGACACTGAAGCTTTCTTT. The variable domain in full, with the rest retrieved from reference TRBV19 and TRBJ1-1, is DGGITQSPKYLFRKEGQNVTLSCEQNLNHDAMYWYRQDPGQGLRLIYYSQIVNDFQKGDIAEGYSVSREKKESFPLTVTSAQKNPTAFYLCASSRDRDTEAFFGQGTRLTVV.

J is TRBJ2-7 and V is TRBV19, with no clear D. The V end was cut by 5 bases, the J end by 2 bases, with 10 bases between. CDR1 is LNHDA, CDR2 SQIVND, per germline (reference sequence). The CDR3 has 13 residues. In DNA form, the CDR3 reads TGTGCCAGTAGTGTTCCCGAGACCTACGAGCAGTACTTC. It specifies CASSVPETYEQYF. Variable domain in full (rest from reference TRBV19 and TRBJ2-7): DGGITQSPKYLFRKEGQNVTLSCEQNLNHDAMYWYRQDPGQGLRLIYYSQIVNDFQKGDIAEGYSVSREKKESFPLTVTSAQKNPTAFYLCASSVPETYEQYFGPGTRLTVT.

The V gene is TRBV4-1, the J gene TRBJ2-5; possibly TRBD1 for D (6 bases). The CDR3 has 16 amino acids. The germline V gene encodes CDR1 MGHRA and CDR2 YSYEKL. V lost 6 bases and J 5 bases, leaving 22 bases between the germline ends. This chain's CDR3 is CASRLTFTAGVETQYF. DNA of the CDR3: TGCGCCAGCAGACTTACCTTTACCGCAGGGGTGGAGACCCAGTACTTC.

The CDR3 nucleotides read TGCAGTGCTAGAGGGGGACAGGGACGGGGCGGCTACACCTTC. Protein: CSARGGQGRGGYTF. The chain links TRBV20-1 to TRBJ1-2; TRBD1 agrees at 9 bases. Trimming removed 1 base from V and 8 bases from J; junction bases left unmatched: 8. The length of the CDR3 is 14 residues. The germline CDR1 and CDR2 sequences are DFQATT and SNEGSKA (reference sequence).

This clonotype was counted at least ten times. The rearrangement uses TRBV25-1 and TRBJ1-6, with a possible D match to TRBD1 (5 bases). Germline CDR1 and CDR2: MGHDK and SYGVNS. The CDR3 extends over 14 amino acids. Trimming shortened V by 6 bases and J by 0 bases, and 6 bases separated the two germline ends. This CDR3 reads CASRQDSYNSPLHF. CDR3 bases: TGTGCCAGCAGACAGGACTCCTATAATTCACCCCTCCACTTT. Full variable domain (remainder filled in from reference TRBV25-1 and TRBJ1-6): EADIYQTPRYLVIGTGKKITLECSQTMGHDKMYWYQQDPGMELHLIHYSYGVNSTEKGDLSSESTVSRIRTEHFPLTLESARPSHTSQYLCASRQDSYNSPLHFGNGTRLTVT.

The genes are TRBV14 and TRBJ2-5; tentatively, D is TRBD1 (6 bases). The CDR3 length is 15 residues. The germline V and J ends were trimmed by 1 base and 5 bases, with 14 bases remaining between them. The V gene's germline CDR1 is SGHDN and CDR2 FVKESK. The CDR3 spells CASSQGATGWETQYF. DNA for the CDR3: TGTGCCAGCAGCCAAGGCGCAACAGGGTGGGAGACCCAGTACTTC.

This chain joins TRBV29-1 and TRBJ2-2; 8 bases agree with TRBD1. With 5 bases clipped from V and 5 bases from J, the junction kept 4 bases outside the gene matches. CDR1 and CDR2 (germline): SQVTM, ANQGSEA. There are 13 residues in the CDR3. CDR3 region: CSVSRTGTGELFF. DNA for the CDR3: TGCAGCGTTTCGAGGACAGGGACCGGGGAGCTGTTTTTT.

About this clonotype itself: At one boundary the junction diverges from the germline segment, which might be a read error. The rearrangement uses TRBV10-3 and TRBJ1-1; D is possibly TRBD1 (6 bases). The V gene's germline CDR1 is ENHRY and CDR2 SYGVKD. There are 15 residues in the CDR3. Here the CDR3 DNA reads TGTGCCATCAGTGATCGGCAGGGGATGAACACTGAAGCCTTCTTT. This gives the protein CAISDRQGMNTEAFF.

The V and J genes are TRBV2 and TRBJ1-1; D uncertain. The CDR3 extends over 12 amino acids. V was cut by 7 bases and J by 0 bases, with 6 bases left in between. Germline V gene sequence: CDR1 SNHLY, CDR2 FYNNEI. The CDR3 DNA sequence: TGTGCCAGCATTCGGCTGAACACTGAAGCTTTCTTT. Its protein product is CASIRLNTEAFF. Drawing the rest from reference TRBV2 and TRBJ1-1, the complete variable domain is EPEVTQTPSHQVTQMGQEVILRCVPISNHLYFYWYRQILGQKVEFLVSFYNNEISEKSEIFDDQFSVERPDGSNFTLKIRSTKLEDSAMYFCASIRLNTEAFFGQGTRLTVV.

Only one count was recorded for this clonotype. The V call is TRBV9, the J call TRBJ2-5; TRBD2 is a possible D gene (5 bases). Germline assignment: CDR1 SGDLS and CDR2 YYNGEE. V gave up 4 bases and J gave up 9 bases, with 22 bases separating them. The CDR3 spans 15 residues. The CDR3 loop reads CASSPSPLDFEAQYF. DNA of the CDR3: TGTGCCAGCAGCCCATCGCCACTAGACTTCGAGGCCCAGTACTTC.

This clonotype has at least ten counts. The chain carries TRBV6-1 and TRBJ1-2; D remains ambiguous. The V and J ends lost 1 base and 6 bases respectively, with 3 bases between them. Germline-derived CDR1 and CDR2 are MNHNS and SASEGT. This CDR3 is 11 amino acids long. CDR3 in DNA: TGTGCCAGCAGTGAAGTCGATGGCTACACCTTC. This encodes CASSEVDGYTF.

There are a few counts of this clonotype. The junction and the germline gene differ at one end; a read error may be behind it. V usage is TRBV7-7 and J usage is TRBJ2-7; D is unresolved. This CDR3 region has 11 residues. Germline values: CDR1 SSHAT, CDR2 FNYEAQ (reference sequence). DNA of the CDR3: TGTGCTAGCAGGAGTAAGAACGAGCAGTACTTC. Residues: CASRSKNEQYF.

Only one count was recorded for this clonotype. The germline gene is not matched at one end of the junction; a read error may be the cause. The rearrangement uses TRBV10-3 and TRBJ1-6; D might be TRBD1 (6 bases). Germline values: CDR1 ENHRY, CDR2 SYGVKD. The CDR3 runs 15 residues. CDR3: CAISLDSEGVSPLHF. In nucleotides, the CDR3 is TGTGCCATCAGTTTGGACAGTGAAGGGGTTTCACCCCTCCATTTT.

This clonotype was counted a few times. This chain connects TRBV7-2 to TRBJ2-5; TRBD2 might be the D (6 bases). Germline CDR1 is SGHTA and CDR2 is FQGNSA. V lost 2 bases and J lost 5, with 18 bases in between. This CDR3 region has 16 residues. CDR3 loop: CASSLSGRNAGETQYF. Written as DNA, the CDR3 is TGTGCCAGCAGCTTATCAGGGAGGAACGCGGGGGAGACCCAGTACTTC.

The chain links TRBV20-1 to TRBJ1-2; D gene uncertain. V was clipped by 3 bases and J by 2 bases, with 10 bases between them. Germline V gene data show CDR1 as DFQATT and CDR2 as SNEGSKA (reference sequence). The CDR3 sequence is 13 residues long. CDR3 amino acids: CSASLQVNYGYTF. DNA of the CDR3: TGCAGTGCTAGTCTGCAGGTCAACTATGGCTACACCTTC.

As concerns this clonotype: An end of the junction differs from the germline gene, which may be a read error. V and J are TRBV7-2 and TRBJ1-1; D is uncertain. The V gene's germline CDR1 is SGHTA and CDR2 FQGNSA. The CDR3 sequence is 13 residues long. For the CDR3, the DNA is TGTGCCAGCAGCTTAGTGGGAAGCACTGAAGCTCTCTTT. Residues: CASSLVGSTEALF.

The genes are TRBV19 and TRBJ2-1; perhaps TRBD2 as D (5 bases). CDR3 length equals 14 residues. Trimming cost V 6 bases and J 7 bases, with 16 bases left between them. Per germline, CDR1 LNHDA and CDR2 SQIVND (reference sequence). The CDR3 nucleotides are TGTGCCAGTAGCGTGGGAGTCGACGCAAATGAGCAGTTCTTC. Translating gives CASSVGVDANEQFF.

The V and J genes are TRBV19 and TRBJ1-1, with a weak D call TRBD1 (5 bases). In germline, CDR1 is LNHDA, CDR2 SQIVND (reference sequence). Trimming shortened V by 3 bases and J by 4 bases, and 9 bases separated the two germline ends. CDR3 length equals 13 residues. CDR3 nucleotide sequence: TGTGCCAGTAGTATGGGGGGAAGCACTGAAGCTTTCTTT. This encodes CASSMGGSTEAFF.

The CDR3 loop reads CASSLSANYGYTF. In DNA form, the CDR3 reads TGTGCCAGCAGCTTAAGTGCCAACTATGGCTACACCTTC. The V call is TRBV7-9, the J call TRBJ1-2; D unclear. The CDR3 has 13 amino acids. V was pared by 2 bases and J by 2 bases, with 6 bases between. Looked up from germline, CDR1 is SEHNR and CDR2 is FQNEAQ (reference sequence).